These 12 T cell receptor beta chains came from one sample sequenced in a study of blood T cell repertoires in COVID-19. Generated by immunoSEQ multiplex PCR, the TCRdb table keeps only in-frame clones and is missing some. Altogether hundreds of thousands of clones are present, 80% to 90% being singletons, with the ten largest covering around 2%. Sequences were obtained from PBMCs or T cells enriched from blood (not recorded which). Source of these receptors: a woman aged 18-35 years who had recovered from COVID-19.

The rearrangement links TRBV5-1 to TRBJ2-3, with a tentative D call TRBD2 (6 bases). Trimming took off 3 bases at V and 2 bases at J, with 10 bases between the two ends. CDR1 is SGHRS and CDR2 is YFSETQ in the germline V gene. The CDR3 has 14 residues. The CDR3 coding sequence is TGCGCCAGCAGCTCGACTAGTTTCACAGATACGCAGTATTTT. Translating it yields CASSSTSFTDTQYF.

In its sample, this clone was seen once. The V gene is TRBV15, the J gene TRBJ2-6; the match to TRBD1 covers 7 bases. Germline CDR1 and CDR2: LNHNV and YYDKDF (reference sequence). This CDR3 has 16 amino acids. The trim removed 5 bases at V and 3 bases at J, leaving 7 bases unmatched. Here the CDR3 reads CATSPRGMRGANVLTF. The CDR3 DNA reads TGTGCCACCAGCCCCAGGGGGATGCGTGGGGCCAACGTCCTGACTTTC.

The chain has TRBV6-6 and TRBJ1-2, with 7 bases identical to TRBD1. In germline, CDR1 is MNHNY, CDR2 SVGAGI (reference sequence). The CDR3 has 14 residues. V gave up 6 bases and J gave up 4 bases; unmatched junction bases: 8. CDR3 DNA sequence: TGTGCCAGCAGCATGCTGACAGGGACCTATGGCTACACCTTC. It codes for CASSMLTGTYGYTF.

This clone was observed a single time. The chain employs TRBV29-1 and TRBJ1-1, with D uncertain. Trimming shortened V by 2 bases and J by 7 bases, and 11 bases separated the two germline ends. From germline, CDR1 is SQVTM and CDR2 ANQGSEA. The CDR3 runs 12 residues. The CDR3 sequence is CSVETAPFEAFF. The DNA for the CDR3 is TGCAGCGTTGAAACAGCTCCTTTTGAAGCTTTCTTT.

The chain joins TRBV18 to TRBJ2-6, with 15 bases identical to TRBD2. The junction had 5 bases not matched to a gene; V was cut back by 1 base and J by 1 base. The CDR3 is made up of 20 amino acids. CDR1 is KGHSH, CDR2 LQKENI, per germline. CDR3 amino acids: CASSPLGLAGGTSGANVLTF. CDR3 DNA: TGTGCCAGCTCACCACTGGGACTAGCGGGGGGAACGTCTGGGGCCAACGTCCTGACTTTC.

The rearrangement joins TRBV5-6 to TRBJ2-3; 11 positions agree with TRBD1. This CDR3 region has 16 residues. V was clipped by 4 bases and J by 5 bases; unmatched bases: 9. Germline V lookup: CDR1 SGHDT, CDR2 YYEEEE. The CDR3 DNA reads TGTGCCAGCAGCCCGGACAGGGGGCTAGTGGAAGATACGCAGTATTTT. This translates into CASSPDRGLVEDTQYF.

This clone showed up just a few times. The J gene is TRBJ2-1, the V gene TRBV7-9; D uncertain. Germline values: CDR1 SEHNR, CDR2 FQNEAQ (reference sequence). There are 14 residues in the CDR3. The V end was cut by 5 bases, the J end by 0 bases, with 8 bases between. In nucleotides, the CDR3 is TGTGCCAGCAGCCTGACACACTCCTACAATGAGCAGTTCTTC. The encoded protein is CASSLTHSYNEQFF.

The gene calls are TRBV12-3 or TRBV12-4 and TRBJ1-3, with D uncertain. This CDR3 contains 13 residues. The V gene lost 6 bases and the J gene lost 0 bases, with 6 bases spanning the gap. The CDR3, as DNA: TGTGCCAGCAGACTGCTCTCTGGAAACACCATATATTTT. Amino acid sequence: CASRLLSGNTIYF.

Note on this clone: The identical CDR3 is also encoded by other nucleotide sequences in the sample. This sequence joins TRBV4-1 and TRBJ1-5; D gene unclear. CDR1 and CDR2 from the germline V gene are MGHRA and YSYEKL. The CDR3 is made up of 15 amino acids. The V end lost 1 base, the J end lost 7 bases, and 14 bases lay between the germline ends. In DNA, the CDR3 is TGCGCCAGCAGCCAAGGAGTGCGAGGAGACCAGCCCCAGCATTTT. Translation gives CASSQGVRGDQPQHF.

V gene TRBV4-1 combines with J gene TRBJ1-1, with a possible D match to TRBD1 (5 bases). CDR1 and CDR2 from the germline V gene are MGHRA and YSYEKL. The CDR3 covers 14 residues. The V gene lost 1 base and the J gene lost 6 bases, with 12 bases spanning the gap. CDR3 protein: CASSQARGTSEAFF. In DNA, the CDR3 is TGCGCCAGCAGCCAAGCCCGGGGGACGTCTGAAGCTTTCTTT.

CDR3 in DNA: TGTGCCAGCCGAAACCAGGGGTTGGGCTCCTACAATGAGCAGTTCTTC. Its translation: CASRNQGLGSYNEQFF. The chain couples TRBV27 to TRBJ2-1, with D maybe TRBD1 (6 bases). CDR1 and CDR2 from the germline V gene are MNHEY and SMNVEV (reference sequence). This CDR3 region has 16 residues. V lost 8 bases, J lost 0 bases, and 17 bases lay in between.

The gene calls are TRBV14 and TRBJ2-1, with TRBD2 as a possible D gene (6 bases). Deletions cut 4 bases from V and 5 bases from J, with 21 bases between. This CDR3 comprises 17 residues. The germline V gene encodes CDR1 SGHDN and CDR2 FVKESK. In DNA form, the CDR3 reads TGTGCCAGCAGCCCACCGGGACTTCTTCTTTCTCACAATGAGCAGTTCTTC. As protein: CASSPPGLLLSHNEQFF.